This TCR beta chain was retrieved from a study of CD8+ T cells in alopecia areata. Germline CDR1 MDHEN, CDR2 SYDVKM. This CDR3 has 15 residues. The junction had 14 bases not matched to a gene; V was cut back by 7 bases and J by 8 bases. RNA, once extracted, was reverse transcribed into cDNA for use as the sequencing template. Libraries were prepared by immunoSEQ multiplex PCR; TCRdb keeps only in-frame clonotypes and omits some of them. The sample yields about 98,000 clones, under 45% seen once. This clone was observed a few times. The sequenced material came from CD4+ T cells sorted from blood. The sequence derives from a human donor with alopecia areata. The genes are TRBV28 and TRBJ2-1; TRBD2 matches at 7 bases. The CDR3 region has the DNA TGTGCCAGCAAGCGGACTAGGCGGTTTGGGGATGAGCAGTTCTTC. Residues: CASKRTRRFGDEQFF.